The rows below give T cell receptor beta chains drawn from one sample of a study of blood T cell repertoires in COVID-19. The table came from immunoSEQ multiplex PCR; TCRdb's copy has only in-frame clones and leaves some out. The table has 300,000 to 400,000 clones, about nine tenths seen once. Sequences were obtained from peripheral blood. These receptors all come from a woman aged 25-40 years with COVID-19, enrolled during active disease. Both conserved end residues are part of each CDR3. D genes are given only for firm matches. Not every row has a clone size; where given, it reads once, few, many or a size class.

clone size: once
V gene: TRBV30
D gene: TRBD2
J gene: TRBJ2-7
CDR3 length: 13
CDR3 protein: CAWRLAGVYEQYF
CDR3 DNA: TGTGCCTGGCGACTAGCGGGAGTGTACGAGCAGTACTTC

clone size: -
V gene: TRBV30
D gene: TRBD1
J gene: TRBJ2-1
CDR3 length: 15
CDR3 protein: CAWSLGDRIYNEQFF
CDR3 DNA: TGTGCCTGGAGTCTGGGGGACAGAATTTACAATGAGCAGTTCTTC

clone size: -
V gene: TRBV21-1
D gene: -
J gene: TRBJ1-2
CDR3 length: 12
CDR3 protein: CAGRGTPYGYTF
CDR3 DNA: TGTGCCGGCAGGGGGACACCCTATGGCTACACCTTC

clone size: -
V gene: TRBV19
D gene: TRBD1
J gene: TRBJ1-1
CDR3 length: 18
CDR3 protein: CASSTKYLATGVNTEAFF
CDR3 DNA: TGTGCCAGTAGTACAAAATACCTCGCAACAGGGGTAAACACTGAAGCTTTCTTT

clone size: few
V gene: TRBV9
D gene: TRBD1
J gene: TRBJ1-1
CDR3 length: 16
CDR3 protein: CASSPEGDRMNTEAFF
CDR3 DNA: TGTGCCAGCAGCCCCGAAGGGGACAGGATGAACACTGAAGCTTTCTTT

clone size: -
V gene: TRBV15
D gene: -
J gene: TRBJ1-2
CDR3 length: 19
CDR3 protein: CATSRDDMRANGNNYGYTF
CDR3 DNA: TGTGCCACCAGCAGAGATGACATGAGGGCGAACGGAAATAACTATGGCTACACCTTC

clone size: -
V gene: TRBV5-1
D gene: -
J gene: TRBJ1-4
CDR3 length: 14
CDR3 protein: CASSLEGVNEKLFF
CDR3 DNA: TGCGCCAGCAGCTTGGAAGGGGTTAATGAAAAACTGTTTTTT

clone size: -
V gene: TRBV28
D gene: -
J gene: TRBJ1-4
CDR3 length: 15
CDR3 protein: CASSLISWMGGKLFF
CDR3 DNA: TGTGCCAGCAGTTTGATTTCGTGGATGGGCGGGAAACTGTTTTTT

clone size: -
V gene: TRBV6-1
D gene: -
J gene: TRBJ1-4
CDR3 length: 14
CDR3 protein: CASSERRANEKLFF
CDR3 DNA: TGTGCCAGCAGTGAGCGGAGGGCTAATGAAAAACTGTTTTTT

clone size: -
V gene: TRBV7-2
D gene: -
J gene: TRBJ2-3
CDR3 length: 14
CDR3 protein: CASSLRTGTDTQYF
CDR3 DNA: TGTGCCAGCAGCTTGAGGACAGGCACAGATACGCAGTATTTT

clone size: -
V gene: TRBV7-2
D gene: TRBD1
J gene: TRBJ2-7
CDR3 length: 14
CDR3 protein: CASSLERGRNEQYF
CDR3 DNA: TGTGCCAGCAGCTTAGAGAGGGGGCGTAACGAGCAGTACTTC

clone size: -
V gene: TRBV6-1
D gene: -
J gene: TRBJ1-1
CDR3 length: 15
CDR3 protein: CASSEGGSVISEAFF
CDR3 DNA: TGTGCCAGCAGTGAAGGAGGCTCCGTTATCTCTGAAGCTTTCTTT

clone size: -
V gene: TRBV7-9
D gene: -
J gene: TRBJ2-1
CDR3 length: 13
CDR3 protein: CASSLTRDNEQFF
CDR3 DNA: TGTGCCAGCAGCTTGACCCGGGACAATGAGCAGTTCTTC

clone size: -
V gene: TRBV27
D gene: -
J gene: TRBJ1-1
CDR3 length: 13
CDR3 protein: CASSRNTNTEAFF
CDR3 DNA: TGTGCCAGCAGCCGAAACACGAACACTGAAGCTTTCTTT

clone size: -
V gene: TRBV2
D gene: -
J gene: TRBJ1-1
CDR3 length: 15
CDR3 protein: CASSEEGLPNTEAFF
CDR3 DNA: TGTGCCAGCAGTGAGGAGGGCCTACCGAACACTGAAGCTTTCTTT

clone size: -
V gene: TRBV5-1
D gene: -
J gene: TRBJ1-1
CDR3 length: 15
CDR3 protein: CASSLADRTNTEAFF
CDR3 DNA: TGCGCCAGCAGCTTGGCCGACAGGACGAACACTGAAGCTTTCTTT

clone size: -
V gene: TRBV28
D gene: TRBD1
J gene: TRBJ2-6
CDR3 length: 19
CDR3 protein: CASSLWGTGDHSGANVLTF
CDR3 DNA: TGTGCCAGCAGTTTATGGGGGACAGGGGACCACTCTGGGGCCAACGTCCTGACTTTC

clone size: -
V gene: TRBV5-1
D gene: TRBD2
J gene: TRBJ2-1
CDR3 length: 15
CDR3 protein: CASSLGAGVSNEQFF
CDR3 DNA: TGCGCCAGCAGCTTAGGAGCGGGAGTGAGTAATGAGCAGTTCTTC

clone size: once
V gene: TRBV9
D gene: TRBD1
J gene: TRBJ1-1
CDR3 length: 15
CDR3 protein: CASSVSGTGNTEAFF
CDR3 DNA: TGTGCCAGCAGCGTATCCGGGACAGGGAACACTGAAGCTTTCTTT

clone size: -
V gene: TRBV9
D gene: TRBD2
J gene: TRBJ2-5
CDR3 length: 17
CDR3 protein: CASSVDNSGLARETQYF
CDR3 DNA: TGTGCCAGCAGCGTAGACAACAGTGGACTAGCAAGAGAGACCCAGTACTTC

clone size: -
V gene: TRBV27
D gene: TRBD1
J gene: TRBJ1-2
CDR3 length: 17
CDR3 protein: CASSPHGVGQGGYGYTF
CDR3 DNA: TGTGCCAGCAGTCCACACGGGGTGGGACAGGGAGGCTATGGCTACACCTTC

clone size: -
V gene: TRBV19
D gene: -
J gene: TRBJ1-4
CDR3 length: 15
CDR3 protein: CASSIRRQTNEKLFF
CDR3 DNA: TGTGCCAGTAGTATTAGGCGGCAGACTAATGAAAAACTGTTTTTT

clone size: -
V gene: TRBV6-1
D gene: TRBD2
J gene: TRBJ2-1
CDR3 length: 16
CDR3 protein: CASSEFGGSGYNEQFF
CDR3 DNA: TGTGCCAGCAGTGAATTTGGCGGGAGTGGTTACAATGAGCAGTTCTTC

clone size: -
V gene: TRBV27
D gene: -
J gene: TRBJ1-2
CDR3 length: 11
CDR3 protein: CASRREGFYTF
CDR3 DNA: TGTGCCAGCAGGAGGGAGGGGTTCTACACCTTC

clone size: -
V gene: TRBV27
D gene: TRBD1
J gene: TRBJ2-7
CDR3 length: 17
CDR3 protein: CASRIITRGTGAHEQYF
CDR3 DNA: TGTGCCAGCAGGATAATCACACGGGGGACAGGGGCCCACGAGCAGTACTTC

clone size: -
V gene: TRBV3-1/TRBV3-2
D gene: -
J gene: TRBJ1-1
CDR3 length: 14
CDR3 protein: CASSQGPVNTEAFF
CDR3 DNA: TGTGCCAGCAGCCAAGGGCCCGTGAACACTGAAGCTTTCTTT

clone size: -
V gene: TRBV5-4
D gene: TRBD1
J gene: TRBJ2-3
CDR3 length: 16
CDR3 protein: CASSIPGQGKRDTQYF
CDR3 DNA: TGTGCCAGCAGTATACCGGGACAGGGAAAACGAGATACGCAGTATTTT

clone size: few
V gene: TRBV10-3
D gene: -
J gene: TRBJ2-7
CDR3 length: 15
CDR3 protein: CAISGTPTGGYEQYF
CDR3 DNA: TGTGCCATCTCGGGGACTCCAACCGGGGGCTACGAGCAGTACTTC

clone size: few
V gene: TRBV24-1
D gene: TRBD1
J gene: TRBJ1-5
CDR3 length: 16
CDR3 protein: CATSEKGQGINQPQHF
CDR3 DNA: TGTGCCACCAGTGAGAAGGGACAGGGTATCAATCAGCCCCAGCATTTT

clone size: few
V gene: TRBV10-2
D gene: TRBD1
J gene: TRBJ2-3
CDR3 length: 15
CDR3 protein: CASRGTGGARDTQYF
CDR3 DNA: TGCGCCAGCAGGGGGACAGGGGGCGCGAGGGATACGCAGTATTTT

clone size: once
V gene: TRBV5-1
D gene: TRBD1
J gene: TRBJ2-1
CDR3 length: 17
CDR3 protein: CASSSEHPGQGADEQFF
CDR3 DNA: TGCGCCAGCAGCTCGGAACACCCGGGACAGGGGGCCGATGAGCAGTTCTTC

clone size: -
V gene: TRBV5-1
D gene: -
J gene: TRBJ2-5
CDR3 length: 13
CDR3 protein: CASSLGQQETQYF
CDR3 DNA: TGCGCCAGCAGCTTGGGTCAACAAGAGACCCAGTACTTC

clone size: -
V gene: TRBV29-1
D gene: TRBD1
J gene: TRBJ1-1
CDR3 length: 13
CDR3 protein: CSVAGQLNTEAFF
CDR3 DNA: TGCAGCGTTGCGGGACAGCTGAACACTGAAGCTTTCTTT

clone size: -
V gene: TRBV10-1
D gene: TRBD1
J gene: TRBJ2-2
CDR3 length: 14
CDR3 protein: CASSPGGEHRGAVF
CDR3 DNA: TGCGCCAGCAGCCCAGGGGGCGAACACCGGGGAGCTGTTTTT

clone size: -
V gene: TRBV30
D gene: TRBD2
J gene: TRBJ2-3
CDR3 length: 14
CDR3 protein: CAWATSILPDTQYF
CDR3 DNA: TGTGCCTGGGCGACTAGCATCCTCCCAGATACGCAGTATTTT

clone size: -
V gene: TRBV28
D gene: -
J gene: TRBJ2-7
CDR3 length: 15
CDR3 protein: CASSLVYTGRYEQYF
CDR3 DNA: TGTGCCAGCAGTTTAGTCTATACCGGGAGATACGAGCAGTACTTC

clone size: -
V gene: TRBV13
D gene: TRBD2
J gene: TRBJ2-1
CDR3 length: 15
CDR3 protein: CASSFITSGAGEQFF
CDR3 DNA: TGTGCCAGCAGCTTTATCACTAGCGGAGCTGGGGAGCAGTTCTTC

clone size: -
V gene: TRBV5-1
D gene: -
J gene: TRBJ2-7
CDR3 length: 15
CDR3 protein: CASSSDGGPPYEQYF
CDR3 DNA: TGCGCCAGCAGCTCCGACGGGGGGCCTCCCTACGAGCAGTACTTC

clone size: few
V gene: TRBV7-8
D gene: -
J gene: TRBJ1-1
CDR3 length: 15
CDR3 protein: CASRPFYAGDTEAFF
CDR3 DNA: TGTGCCAGCAGGCCTTTTTACGCAGGGGACACTGAAGCTTTCTTT

clone size: -
V gene: TRBV19
D gene: -
J gene: TRBJ1-5
CDR3 length: 15
CDR3 protein: CASSIDSGTFQPQHF
CDR3 DNA: TGTGCCAGTAGTATAGACTCCGGGACATTTCAGCCCCAGCATTTT

clone size: -
V gene: TRBV24-1
D gene: TRBD1
J gene: TRBJ2-7
CDR3 length: 13
CDR3 protein: CATQGDSGYEQYF
CDR3 DNA: TGTGCCACCCAGGGGGATTCGGGATACGAGCAGTACTTC

clone size: -
V gene: TRBV10-3
D gene: -
J gene: TRBJ2-1
CDR3 length: 16
CDR3 protein: CAISESGGSLYNEQFF
CDR3 DNA: TGTGCCATCAGTGAGTCGGGAGGATCCCTTTACAATGAGCAGTTCTTC

clone size: -
V gene: TRBV15
D gene: -
J gene: TRBJ1-4
CDR3 length: 14
CDR3 protein: CATSHDRTNEKLFF
CDR3 DNA: TGTGCCACCAGCCACGACAGAACTAATGAAAAACTGTTTTTT

clone size: -
V gene: TRBV30
D gene: -
J gene: TRBJ1-6
CDR3 length: 13
CDR3 protein: CAWSLQGNSPLHF
CDR3 DNA: TGTGCCTGGAGCCTACAGGGTAATTCACCCCTCCACTTT

clone size: -
V gene: TRBV25-1
D gene: TRBD2
J gene: TRBJ2-1
CDR3 length: 15
CDR3 protein: CASSESSGRVAEQFF
CDR3 DNA: TGTGCCAGCAGTGAATCGAGCGGGAGGGTAGCTGAGCAGTTCTTC

clone size: -
V gene: TRBV19
D gene: -
J gene: TRBJ2-2
CDR3 length: 15
CDR3 protein: CASSMLPSLVGELFF
CDR3 DNA: TGTGCCAGTAGTATGCTACCCTCTTTAGTAGGGGAGCTGTTTTTT

clone size: -
V gene: TRBV28
D gene: TRBD1
J gene: TRBJ1-1
CDR3 length: 14
CDR3 protein: CASRSGGGNTEAFF
CDR3 DNA: TGTGCCAGCAGATCAGGGGGCGGGAACACTGAAGCTTTCTTT